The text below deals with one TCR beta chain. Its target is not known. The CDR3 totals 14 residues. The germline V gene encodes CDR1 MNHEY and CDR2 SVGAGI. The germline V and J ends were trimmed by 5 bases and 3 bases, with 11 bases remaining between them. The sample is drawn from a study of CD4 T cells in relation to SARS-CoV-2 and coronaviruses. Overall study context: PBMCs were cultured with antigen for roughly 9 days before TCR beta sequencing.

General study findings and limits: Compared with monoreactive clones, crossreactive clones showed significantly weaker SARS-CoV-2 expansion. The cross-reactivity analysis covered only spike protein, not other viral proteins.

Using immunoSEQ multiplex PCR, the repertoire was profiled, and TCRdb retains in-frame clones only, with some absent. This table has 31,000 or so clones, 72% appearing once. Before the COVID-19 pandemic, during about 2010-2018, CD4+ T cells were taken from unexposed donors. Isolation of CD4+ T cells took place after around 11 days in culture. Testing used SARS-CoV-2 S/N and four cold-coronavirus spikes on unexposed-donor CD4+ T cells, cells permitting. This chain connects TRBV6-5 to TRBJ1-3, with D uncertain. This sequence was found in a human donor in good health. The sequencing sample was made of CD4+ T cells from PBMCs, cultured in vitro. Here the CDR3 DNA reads TGTGCCAGCAGTCCCGCCCTTATTGGAAACACCATATATTTT. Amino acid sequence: CASSPALIGNTIYF.